One sample yielded the 10 T cell receptor beta chains listed below, sequenced in a study of human T cells and chemical hapten exposure. TCRdb called the RACE reads again in MiXCR, with one record for every CDR3 protein. The repertoire holds more than 95,000 distinct CDR3 sequences, with 9.5% to 13% as singletons. Regarding time point: patch test 1, 2 weeks after DPC sensitization. Treatment: therapeutic diphenylcyclopropenone sensitization with weekly scalp DPC. Sample: whole blood, taken in connection with sensitization to the hapten diphenylcyclopropenone (DPC). The receptors originated from a woman aged 50 to 60 with alopecia areata. Some clones in this sample may be carry-over from other donors' samples.

The sample holds many counts of this clonotype. The gene calls are TRBV6-2 or TRBV6-3 and TRBJ2-5; maybe TRBD2 (6 bases). Between the trimmed V and J ends, which lost 5 bases and 4 bases, there was a span of 11 bases. Per the germline V gene, CDR1 is MNHEY and CDR2 is SVGEGT. CDR3 size: 13 residues. CDR3 sequence (DNA): TGTGCCAGCAGTGGGGGACTCTTAGAGACCCAGTACTTC. Protein: CASSGGLLETQYF.

The chain employs TRBV7-6 and TRBJ1-3; D gene uncertain. Germline CDR1 is SGHVS and CDR2 is FNYEAQ. The CDR3 extends over 15 amino acids. V lost 5 bases and J 0 bases, leaving 11 bases between the germline ends. Here the CDR3 reads CASSSSPRSGNTIYF. The CDR3 nucleotides are TGTGCCAGCAGCAGCTCACCCCGCTCTGGAAACACCATATATTTT.

Only a few counts were recorded for this clonotype. The CDR3 spells CASSLDNMVVAQYF. CDR3 DNA: TGTGCCAGCAGCTTAGATAATATGGTAGTGGCGCAGTATTTT. This chain uses TRBV7-2 with TRBJ2-3; no clear D gene. Trimming removed 1 base at V and 10 bases at J, with 15 bases between. Looked up from germline, CDR1 is SGHTA and CDR2 is FQGNSA. This CDR3 is built from 14 residues.

This clonotype was observed many times. This sequence joins TRBV7-9 and TRBJ2-3, with D hard to call. V lost 7 bases and J 4 bases, leaving 9 bases between the germline ends. The germline gives CDR1 SEHNR, CDR2 FQNEAQ (reference sequence). The CDR3 runs 12 residues. The CDR3: CASNLRSDTQYF. The CDR3 DNA follows: TGTGCCAGCAACCTACGGTCAGATACGCAGTATTTT.

This chain joins TRBV28 and TRBJ2-3; TRBD1 matches at 9 bases. CDR1 is MDHEN, CDR2 SYDVKM, per germline. The CDR3 consists of 16 residues. The V segment lost 5 bases and the J segment 5 bases; nucleotides outside the gene matches: 11. The CDR3: CASSEYDRGNKDTQYF. The CDR3 DNA is TGTGCCAGCAGTGAATACGACAGGGGGAATAAAGATACGCAGTATTTT.

The chain recombines TRBV29-1 with TRBJ2-2; no clear D gene. V shed 6 bases and J shed 6 bases, with 8 bases lying between them. From germline, CDR1 is SQVTM and CDR2 ANQGSEA. The CDR3 spans 11 residues. The CDR3 DNA sequence: TGCAGCGTCCGATACTCCGGGGAGCTGTTTTTT. This encodes CSVRYSGELFF.

This chain uses TRBV5-4 with TRBJ2-5, with TRBD1 matching over 8 bases. This CDR3 comprises 16 residues. Germline lookup yields CDR1 SGHNT and CDR2 YYREEE (reference sequence). J was trimmed by 6 bases and V by 3 bases; bases with no gene match: 13. CDR3 sequence reads: CASSSGTGQRMKTQYF. In DNA form, the CDR3 reads TGTGCCAGCAGCTCGGGGACAGGCCAGCGGATGAAGACCCAGTACTTC.

This clonotype was counted between two and nine times. CDR3 region: CSVAMGNQPQHF. DNA for the CDR3: TGCAGCGTTGCTATGGGTAATCAGCCCCAGCATTTT. The chain recombines TRBV29-1 with TRBJ1-5; D is unresolved. CDR3 size: 12 residues. The germline V gene encodes CDR1 SQVTM and CDR2 ANQGSEA. The V end lost 4 bases, the J end lost 4 bases, and 8 bases lay between the germline ends.

The gene calls are TRBV28 and TRBJ2-1; D perhaps matches TRBD2 (5 bases). This CDR3 is built from 14 residues. The V end was cut by 8 bases, the J end by 9 bases, with 20 bases between. Germline loops: CDR1 MDHEN, CDR2 SYDVKM. The CDR3 reads CASRPGVSVSEQFF. CDR3 DNA: TGTGCCAGCCGCCCCGGGGTCTCGGTTAGTGAGCAGTTCTTC.

DNA for the CDR3: TGTGCCATCAGTGAGATGACAGAAGTCTATGGCTACACCTTC. Translated: CAISEMTEVYGYTF. The chain links TRBV10-3 to TRBJ1-2; D may be TRBD1 (5 bases). The CDR3 has 14 residues. The germline V and J ends were trimmed by 2 bases and 4 bases, with 11 bases remaining between them. The germline V gene has CDR1 ENHRY and CDR2 SYGVKD.